This TCR beta chain was recorded in a study of OX40 agonist ivuxolimab in advanced cancers. General study results and limits: Clonal expansion was seen in CD4+ and CD8+ blood T cells by week 6 at 0.1 to 3.0 mg/kg. In the expanded peripheral T cells, antigen specificity was never determined.

This clone was picked up a small number of times. Antigen: not known. Here immunoSEQ multiplex PCR was the method, and the copy in TCRdb shows in-frame clones only, minus some. The sample yields some 80,000 clones, approximately 90% seen once. Germline CDR1 and CDR2: MNHNS and SASEGT. The CDR3 totals 15 residues. V gave up 2 bases and J gave up 7 bases, with 17 bases separating them. The specimen was CD4+ or CD8+ T cells sorted from blood, collected in a trial of the OX40 agonist ivuxolimab. The TCR comes from an adult with an advanced solid tumor such as melanoma, head and neck, liver or kidney cancer. The J gene is TRBJ1-2, the V gene TRBV6-1; D uncertain. CDR3 loop: CASSELGVRTGGYTF. CDR3 nucleotide sequence: TGTGCCAGCAGTGAACTGGGTGTAAGAACTGGTGGCTACACCTTC.